This T cell receptor beta chain came from a study of beta chain features in type 1 diabetes. This clone occurred a few times. Its target is not known. Findings and caveats of the study: PCR might pick shorter templates more often, in the same way for patients and controls.

The CDR3 totals 16 residues. Germline-derived CDR1 and CDR2 are MGHRA and YSYEKL. Trimming removed 2 bases from V and 2 bases from J, with 13 bases in between. cDNA synthesis used the whole RNA isolate, giving expressed TCRB sequences. This table comes from immunoSEQ multiplex PCR, and its TCRdb copy is limited to in-frame clones, with some not included. The sample lists around 500,000 clones, about an eighth occurring once. V is TRBV4-1 and J is TRBJ2-4, with D tentatively TRBD1 (5 bases). This receptor was taken from a woman aged 18-29 years in good health. The sequenced sample consisted of naive CD4+ T cells from blood. The CDR3 bases are TGCGCCAGCAGCCAACGCGCCAGGGATACCAAAAACATTCAGTACTTC. Its translation is CASSQRARDTKNIQYF.